The entry that follows covers one TCR beta chain sequence. Antigen specificity is unknown. These data belong to a study of cytomegalovirus exposure and HLA in healthy donors. Study-level results: Common viral pathogens were later found to be apparently linked to several of the most significant clusters. Exclusion applied to some V segments, including TRBV6-2 and TRBV6-3, as they were indistinguishable.

PCR used 60 Vbeta primers and 13 Jbeta primers. In the source study's methods: In a later analysis, the count reached about 75 million unique TCR beta chains, with 10 million to 14 million shared. Generated by immunoSEQ multiplex PCR, the TCRdb table keeps only in-frame clones and is missing some. V and J calls and clone size come straight from that table; D and trimming were deduced from the DNA. Of some 130,000 clones in the sample, 60% to 80% were seen once. This CDR3 region has 14 residues. The junction had 8 bases not matched to a gene; V was cut back by 5 bases and J by 7 bases. CDR1 SEHNR and CDR2 FQNEAQ come from the germline V gene (reference sequence).

The chain is built from TRBV7-9 and TRBJ1-1, with 9 bases aligning to TRBD1. Input material: PBMCs. The clonotype comes from a male donor in good health and CMV-seronegative. CDR3 sequence reads: CASSLGTGSREAFF. The DNA for the CDR3 is TGTGCCAGCAGCCTCGGGACAGGGAGCCGTGAAGCTTTCTTT.